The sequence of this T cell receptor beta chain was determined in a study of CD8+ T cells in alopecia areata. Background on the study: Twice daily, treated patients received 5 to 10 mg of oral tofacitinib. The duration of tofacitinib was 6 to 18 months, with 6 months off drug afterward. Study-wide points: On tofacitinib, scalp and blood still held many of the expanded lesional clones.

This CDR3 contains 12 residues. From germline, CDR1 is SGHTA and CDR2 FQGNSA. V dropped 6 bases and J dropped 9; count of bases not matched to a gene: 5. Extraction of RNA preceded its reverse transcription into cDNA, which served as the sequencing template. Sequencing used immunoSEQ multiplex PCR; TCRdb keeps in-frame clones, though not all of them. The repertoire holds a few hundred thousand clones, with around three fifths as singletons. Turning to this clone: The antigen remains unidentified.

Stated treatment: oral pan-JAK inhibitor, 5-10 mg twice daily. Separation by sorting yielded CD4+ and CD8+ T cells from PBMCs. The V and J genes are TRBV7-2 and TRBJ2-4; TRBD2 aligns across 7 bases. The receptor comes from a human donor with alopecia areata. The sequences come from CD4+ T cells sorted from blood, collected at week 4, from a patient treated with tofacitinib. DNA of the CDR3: TGTGCCAGCAGTCTCGAGCGGGGCATTCAGTACTTC. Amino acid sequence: CASSLERGIQYF.